The present entry profiles one T cell receptor beta chain with its context. What it binds is unknown. These data belong to a study of CD8 T cells in ankylosing spondylitis. For TCR beta, libraries came from quantitative 5'-RACE with molecular barcodes. TCRdb called the 5' RACE reads again in MiXCR, with one record for every CDR3 protein. The data contain 150,000 to 250,000 distinct CDR3 sequences, around 13% of them singletons. The CDR3 sequence is 13 residues long. The V end lost 1 base, the J end lost 5 bases, and 8 bases lay between the germline ends. The study, taken as a whole, reports: Ankylosing spondylitis blood appeared to carry a characteristic TCR beta motif of seven to nine highly homologous variants.

This TCR was recovered from a male donor with ankylosing spondylitis or in good health (not recorded which). The chain links TRBV12-3 or TRBV12-4 to TRBJ2-5, with D perhaps matching TRBD1 (6 bases). Specimen: blood, either unsorted or a sorted T cell fraction (not recorded which). The chain's CDR3 is CASSLGGLETQYF. The DNA of the CDR3 is TGTGCCAGCAGTTTAGGGGGGCTTGAGACCCAGTACTTC.